These 31 T cell receptor beta chains share one sample of origin, sequenced in a study of T cell responses to AZD1222 COVID-19 vaccine (dated by TCRdb to the early 2020s). Receptors were amplified or captured by the immunoSEQ multiplex PCR assay. TCRdb carries this immuneACCESS record with in-frame sequences only. Its versions omit some clonotypes, under half of them owing to an unresolved V gene in the studies checked, with the rest unexplained. A total of around 220,000 clones appear in this sample, roughly 94% of them only once. The top ten clonotypes cover around 1.8% of the sample. The time point label for this specimen denotes: about 28 days (+/-7) after the second vaccine dose. The intended sense of this specimen's treatment or condition label: meningococcal conjugate vaccine given as trial control. The sequenced sample was peripheral blood, obtained 28 days after the second dose of the MenACWY control vaccine. The receptors shown here come from an adult who received the MenACWY meningococcal vaccine as a control.

The rearrangement links TRBV15 to TRBJ1-4, with unresolved D. The germline V gene encodes CDR1 LNHNV and CDR2 YYDKDF (reference sequence). The CDR3 extends over 15 amino acids. V lost 0 bases to trimming and J lost 7 bases, with 12 bases between them. The CDR3 sequence: CATSRDRGQGEKLFF. The CDR3, as DNA: TGTGCCACCAGCAGAGACCGGGGTCAAGGTGAAAAACTGTTTTTT.

The J gene is TRBJ1-1, the V gene TRBV14, with D uncertain. The CDR3 has 16 amino acids. Germline V CDR1 and CDR2: SGHDN, FVKESK. V was clipped by 1 base and J by 3 bases, with 15 bases between them. CDR3 in DNA: TGTGCCAGCAGCCAAGGTGTGGGGAGGAGTGACACTGAAGCTTTCTTT. It is translated as CASSQGVGRSDTEAFF.

The chain couples TRBV12-3 or TRBV12-4 to TRBJ2-4; 8 bases are a match to TRBD1. The CDR3 is 13 residues long. J was trimmed by 7 bases and V by 6 bases; bases with no gene match: 5. The CDR3 here is CASSGQGTNIQYF. For the CDR3, the DNA is TGTGCCAGCAGCGGACAGGGTACCAACATTCAGTACTTC.

V gene TRBV6-4 combines with J gene TRBJ2-5, with 9 bases fitting TRBD2. The length of the CDR3 is 15 residues. V was clipped by 2 bases and J by 2 bases; unmatched bases: 3. CDR1 and CDR2 from the germline V gene are MRHNA and SNTAGT. Here the CDR3 reads CASSDTSGLQETQYF. CDR3 bases: TGTGCCAGCAGTGACACTAGCGGGTTGCAAGAGACCCAGTACTTC.

This clone showed up just once. V usage is TRBV2 and J usage is TRBJ1-1; D gene uncertain. The CDR3 is 11 amino acids. Germline assignment: CDR1 SNHLY and CDR2 FYNNEI. V dropped 4 bases and J dropped 11 bases, with 11 bases sitting between them. As DNA, the CDR3 is TGTGCCAGCAGTGGCCTTATGGGGGCTTTCTTT. This codes for CASSGLMGAFF. The entire variable domain, with the rest obtained from reference TRBV2 and TRBJ1-1, is as follows: EPEVTQTPSHQVTQMGQEVILRCVPISNHLYFYWYRQILGQKVEFLVSFYNNEISEKSEIFDDQFSVERPDGSNFTLKIRSTKLEDSAMYFCASSGLMGAFFGQGTRLTVV.

This chain uses TRBV27 with TRBJ1-2; D may be TRBD1 (5 bases). With 8 bases removed from V and 4 bases from J, the gap between germline ends came to 11 bases. Germline CDR1 and CDR2: MNHEY and SMNVEV (reference sequence). The CDR3 has 12 amino acids. The DNA of the CDR3 is TGTGCCAGCCGCGGAGGGGCCTATGGCTACACCTTC. Its translation: CASRGGAYGYTF.

The V and J genes are TRBV24-1 and TRBJ2-5; TRBD1 or TRBD2 may be the D gene (6 bases each). The CDR3 covers 13 residues. Germline CDR1 reads KGHDR; CDR2 reads SFDVKD. Trimming removed 7 bases from V and 5 bases from J, with 13 bases in between. The CDR3 coding sequence is TGTGCCACCAGAGGGGGGCCCCAGGAGACCCAGTACTTC. Translation: CATRGGPQETQYF.

The rearrangement links TRBV4-1 to TRBJ2-5, with 11 bases identical to TRBD2. Germline V lookup: CDR1 MGHRA, CDR2 YSYEKL. The V segment lost 0 bases and the J segment 5 bases; nucleotides outside the gene matches: 11. The CDR3 loop spans 18 amino acids. This CDR3 reads CASSQDPGSGGARETQYF. CDR3 bases: TGCGCCAGCAGCCAAGATCCGGGTAGCGGGGGGGCCAGGGAGACCCAGTACTTC.

The V and J genes are TRBV5-5 and TRBJ2-7; D perhaps matches TRBD1 (6 bases). The CDR3 totals 15 residues. The germline gives CDR1 SGHKS, CDR2 YYEKEE (reference sequence). V lost 0 bases to trimming and J lost 3 bases, with 13 bases between them. The CDR3 here is CASSLVGGAGYEQYF. DNA of the CDR3: TGTGCCAGCAGCTTGGTTGGGGGCGCCGGCTACGAGCAGTACTTC.

The V and J genes are TRBV2 and TRBJ2-7; TRBD2 matches 9 bases. Germline V gene sequence: CDR1 SNHLY, CDR2 FYNNEI. This CDR3 region has 15 residues. The junction had 8 bases not matched to a gene; V was cut back by 5 bases and J by 3 bases. This CDR3 is CASSPPGLARYEQYF. CDR3 coding DNA: TGTGCCAGCAGTCCCCCGGGACTAGCCCGCTACGAGCAGTACTTC.

This chain uses TRBV27 with TRBJ1-6, with TRBD1 as a possible D gene (5 bases). Germline V gene sequence: CDR1 MNHEY, CDR2 SMNVEV (reference sequence). With 8 bases removed from V and 5 bases from J, the gap between germline ends came to 13 bases. The CDR3 sequence is 14 residues long. The CDR3 bases are TGTGCCAGCTGGTATGGGGGAGATAATTCACCCCTCCACTTT. Translation: CASWYGGDNSPLHF.

For this clone: The identical CDR3 is also encoded by other nucleotide sequences in the sample. The chain is built from TRBV7-9 and TRBJ2-5; TRBD1 aligns across 8 bases. Germline V gene data show CDR1 as SEHNR and CDR2 as FQNEAQ (reference sequence). CDR3 size: 14 residues. The V gene end was trimmed by 1 base and the J gene end by 5 bases; junction bases not matched to a gene: 3. The chain's CDR3 is CASSLGDRRETQYF. The CDR3 bases are TGTGCCAGCAGCTTAGGGGACAGGCGGGAGACCCAGTACTTC. Looking up the rest from reference TRBV7-9 and TRBJ2-5 gives the full variable domain: DTGVSQNPRHKITKRGQNVTFRCDPISEHNRLYWYRQTLGQGPEFLTYFQNEAQLEKSRLLSDRFSAERPKGSFSTLEIQRTEQGDSAMYLCASSLGDRRETQYFGPGTRLLVL.

The V and J genes are TRBV5-1 and TRBJ1-1, with D maybe TRBD1 (5 bases). The CDR3 covers 14 residues. Germline-derived CDR1 and CDR2 are SGHRS and YFSETQ. V was trimmed by 0 bases and J by 1 base, leaving 7 bases between them. The chain's CDR3 is CASSLGGKNTEAFF. Written as DNA, the CDR3 is TGCGCCAGCAGCTTGGGGGGGAAGAACACTGAAGCTTTCTTT.

V usage is TRBV7-5 and J usage is TRBJ1-1. TRBV7-5 represents a pseudogene. The CDR3 contains 13 residues. This chain's CDR3 is CATFGETNTEAFF. In DNA, the CDR3 is TGTGCCACCTTCGGGGAGACCAACACTGAAGCTTTCTTT.

V is TRBV9 and J is TRBJ2-3; 8 bases are shared with TRBD1. CDR3 length: 15 residues. V lost 3 bases to trimming and J lost 4 bases; unmatched junction nucleotides: 7. Germline V gene sequence: CDR1 SGDLS, CDR2 YYNGEE. CDR3 nucleotides: TGTGCCAGCAGCGGTCAGGACAGGGTCCCAGATACGCAGTATTTT. Amino acids: CASSGQDRVPDTQYF.

The chain uses TRBV6-5 and TRBJ1-3; D is ambiguous. Germline V lookup: CDR1 MNHEY, CDR2 SVGAGI. The CDR3 length is 14 residues. Deletions cut 2 bases from V and 4 bases from J, with 9 bases between. CDR3 bases: TGTGCCAGCAGTTACGGGTCCGACGGAAACACCATATATTTT. This gives the protein CASSYGSDGNTIYF.

The chain employs TRBV19 and TRBJ2-7; 8 positions match TRBD2. Germline trimming cut 3 bases from V and 2 bases from J; bases unmatched to any gene: 9. The CDR3 length is 16 residues. Per germline, CDR1 LNHDA and CDR2 SQIVND (reference sequence). The DNA for the CDR3 is TGTGCCAGTAGTATCCCCGTTCGGGAGGGCCCCTACGAGCAGTACTTC. This sequence encodes CASSIPVREGPYEQYF.

The chain has TRBV10-3 and TRBJ1-5, with D hard to call. CDR1 is ENHRY and CDR2 is SYGVKD in the germline V gene. This CDR3 contains 15 residues. The V and J ends lost 2 bases and 1 base respectively, with 9 bases between them. CDR3 region: CAISEGQRSNQPQHF. In nucleotides, the CDR3 is TGTGCCATCAGTGAGGGGCAGCGGAGCAATCAGCCCCAGCATTTT.

This sequence joins TRBV5-5 and TRBJ1-5; 7 bases are shared with TRBD1. V lost 3 bases and J lost 3; bases outside the gene matches: 3. The CDR3 runs to 14 residues. Germline V gene lookup returns CDR1 SGHKS and CDR2 YYEKEE (reference sequence). The CDR3 here is CASSWGQSNQPQHF. The CDR3 nucleotides are TGTGCCAGCAGCTGGGGACAGTCCAATCAGCCCCAGCATTTT.

This clone appeared a few times. The chain joins TRBV7-2 to TRBJ1-2; a weak D match, TRBD1 (6 bases). Germline V gene sequence: CDR1 SGHTA, CDR2 FQGNSA. This CDR3 spans 15 amino acids. Trimming removed 1 base at V and 4 bases at J, with 13 bases between. DNA of the CDR3: TGTGCCAGCAGCTTAGTTGAACAGGGACTCTATGGCTACACCTTC. It is translated as CASSLVEQGLYGYTF.

V gene TRBV19 combines with J gene TRBJ1-5; no firm D call. Germline CDR1 and CDR2: LNHDA and SQIVND (reference sequence). Between the trimmed V and J ends, which lost 6 bases and 6 bases, there was a span of 9 bases. The CDR3 loop spans 12 amino acids. CDR3 DNA: TGTGCCAGTAGATCTGTAGGTCAGCCCCAGCATTTT. This encodes CASRSVGQPQHF. The full variable domain, rest sourced from reference TRBV19 and TRBJ1-5, is DGGITQSPKYLFRKEGQNVTLSCEQNLNHDAMYWYRQDPGQGLRLIYYSQIVNDFQKGDIAEGYSVSREKKESFPLTVTSAQKNPTAFYLCASRSVGQPQHFGDGTRLSIL.

Only a few counts were recorded for this clone. The chain recombines TRBV27 with TRBJ2-7; D not resolved. V lost 0 bases and J 2 bases, leaving 11 bases between the germline ends. There are 15 residues in the CDR3. The germline gives CDR1 MNHEY, CDR2 SMNVEV (reference sequence). Written as DNA, the CDR3 is TGTGCCAGCAGTTTATCGGTCAGTCGACCCTACGAGCAGTACTTC. Its translation: CASSLSVSRPYEQYF.

The count of this clone is one. The chain combines TRBV18 with TRBJ2-5; unclear D gene. Germline-derived CDR1 and CDR2 are KGHSH and LQKENI. CDR3 length equals 15 residues. Between the trimmed V and J ends, which lost 2 bases and 5 bases, there was a span of 15 bases. The CDR3 region has the DNA TGTGCCAGCTCACCAAACGGCCCGGTTGGGGAGACCCAGTACTTC. The encoded protein is CASSPNGPVGETQYF.

The table lists this clone with a count of one. This chain connects TRBV10-3 to TRBJ2-2; the D gene is possibly TRBD1 (6 bases). V lost 0 bases and J 6 bases, leaving 11 bases between the germline ends. This CDR3 has 15 amino acids. Germline-derived CDR1 and CDR2 are ENHRY and SYGVKD. CDR3 sequence reads: CAISESRQGSGELFF. DNA of the CDR3: TGTGCCATCAGTGAGTCTCGGCAGGGGTCCGGGGAGCTGTTTTTT.

The V call is TRBV4-1, the J call TRBJ2-4; D gene unclear. Germline CDR1 reads MGHRA; CDR2 reads YSYEKL. The CDR3 covers 15 residues. V lost 1 base to trimming and J lost 0 bases, with 7 bases between them. The CDR3 region is CASSQAGLAKNIQYF. CDR3 DNA sequence: TGCGCCAGCAGCCAAGCCGGGTTAGCCAAAAACATTCAGTACTTC.

This chain links TRBV2 with TRBJ1-2, with 7 bases identical to TRBD1. V lost 6 bases, J lost 5 bases, and 12 bases stayed unmatched. In germline, CDR1 is SNHLY, CDR2 FYNNEI. This CDR3 is built from 15 residues. CDR3 region: CASRPSRTGRYGYTF. The CDR3 DNA reads as TGTGCCAGCAGACCCTCTAGGACAGGAAGATATGGCTACACCTTC.

The chain joins TRBV30 to TRBJ2-2; no definite D call. The CDR3 runs to 13 residues. Trimming took 3 bases from V and 3 from J, leaving 8 bases between them. Germline V gene lookup returns CDR1 GTSNPN and CDR2 SVGIG (reference sequence). The CDR3 DNA sequence: TGTGCCTGGAGCAGGCCGCACACCGGGGAGCTGTTTTTT. Residues: CAWSRPHTGELFF.

This clone turned up a few times. The gene calls are TRBV6-1 and TRBJ2-3, with D perhaps TRBD2 (7 bases). V was clipped by 3 bases and J by 3 bases, with 13 bases between them. The CDR3 covers 15 residues. CDR1 is MNHNS, CDR2 SASEGT, per germline. CDR3 region: CASSDGGRDTDTQYF. CDR3 bases: TGTGCCAGCAGTGACGGGGGGCGCGATACAGATACGCAGTATTTT.

V and J are TRBV27 and TRBJ2-2, with 12 nucleotides matching TRBD2. The V and J ends lost 5 bases and 7 bases, in that order; junction bases with no gene match: 8. The CDR3 contains 16 residues. Germline V gives CDR1 MNHEY, CDR2 SMNVEV (reference sequence). CDR3 protein: CASSARLAGAIGELFF. The CDR3 DNA reads TGTGCCAGCAGTGCGAGACTAGCGGGAGCAATCGGGGAGCTGTTTTTT.

This chain uses TRBV5-6 with TRBJ1-2, with a tentative D call TRBD1 (5 bases). From germline, CDR1 is SGHDT and CDR2 YYEEEE. The CDR3 sequence is 15 residues long. Between the trimmed V and J ends, which lost 2 bases and 0 bases, there was a span of 11 bases. CDR3 DNA sequence: TGTGCCAGCAGCTTCCTGACAGCAGCTAACTATGGCTACACCTTC. The encoded protein is CASSFLTAANYGYTF.

This chain connects TRBV19 to TRBJ2-1, with TRBD2 matching over 12 bases. The germline gives CDR1 LNHDA, CDR2 SQIVND (reference sequence). The J segment lost 7 bases and the V segment lost 5 bases, leaving 9 bases of the junction unmatched. The CDR3 is 16 amino acids. In nucleotides, the CDR3 is TGTGCCAGTAGTCCAAGGGTGGGACTAGCGGGTAATGAGCAGTTCTTC. Protein: CASSPRVGLAGNEQFF.